This T cell receptor beta chain was sequenced during a study of T cells after yellow fever vaccination. Study overall: Fractions of limited cellularity were prepared by means of SMART-Seq v4 Ultra Low Input. General study results and limits: Booster sampling recovered most clones from primary vaccination (less than 97% CD4, approximately 90% CD8).

A single record per CDR3 protein comes from TCRdb applying MiXCR to the 5' RACE reads. The data hold hundreds of thousands of distinct CDR3 sequences, with 18% observed a single time. The CDR3 consists of 14 residues. With 5 bases removed from V and 9 bases from J, the gap between germline ends came to 17 bases. CDR1 and CDR2 (germline): DFQATT, SNEGSKA (reference sequence). In the case of this clonotype: Its target is unknown.

This sequence was found in a man aged 18 to 29 who received the YFV17D yellow fever vaccine. The rearrangement joins TRBV20-1 to TRBJ1-6; weak D call: TRBD1 (6 bases). Sequenced material: PBMCs, taken before the yellow fever booster vaccination. DNA for the CDR3: TGCAGTGCTCTCAAGGACAGAACTCTTTCACCCCTCCACTTT. Protein product: CSALKDRTLSPLHF.